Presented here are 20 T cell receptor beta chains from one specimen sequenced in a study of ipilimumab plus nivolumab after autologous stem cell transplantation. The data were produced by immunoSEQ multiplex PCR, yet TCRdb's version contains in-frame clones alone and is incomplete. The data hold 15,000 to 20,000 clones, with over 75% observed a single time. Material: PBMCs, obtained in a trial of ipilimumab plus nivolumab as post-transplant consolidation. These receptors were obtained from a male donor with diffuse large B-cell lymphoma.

In nucleotides, the CDR3 is TGTGCCAGCAGCCAGGGACAGGGGGTCAACCACGAGCAGTACTTC. Its translation: CASSQGQGVNHEQYF. The chain combines TRBV5-4 with TRBJ2-5; 11 bases map to TRBD1. The DNA matches TRBJ2-7 better at its end, which makes the J call doubtful. The germline gives CDR1 SGHNT, CDR2 YYREEE (reference sequence). The CDR3 is made up of 15 amino acids.

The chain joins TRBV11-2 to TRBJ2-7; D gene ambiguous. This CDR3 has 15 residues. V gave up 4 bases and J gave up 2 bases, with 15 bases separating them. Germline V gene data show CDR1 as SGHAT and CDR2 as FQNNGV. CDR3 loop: CASSSFPSIAYEQYF. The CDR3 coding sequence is TGTGCCAGCAGCTCATTCCCTTCGATAGCCTACGAGCAGTACTTC. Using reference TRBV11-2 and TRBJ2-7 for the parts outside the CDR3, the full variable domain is EAGVAQSPRYKIIEKRQSVAFWCNPISGHATLYWYQQILGQGPKLLIQFQNNGVVDDSQLPKDRFSAERLKGVDSTLKIQPAKLEDSAVYLCASSSFPSIAYEQYFGPGTRLTVT.

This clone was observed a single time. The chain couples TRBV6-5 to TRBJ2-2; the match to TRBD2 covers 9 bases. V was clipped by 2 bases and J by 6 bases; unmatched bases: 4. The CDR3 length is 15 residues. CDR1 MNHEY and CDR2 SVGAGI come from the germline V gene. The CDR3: CASSYLLAGPGELFF. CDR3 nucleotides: TGTGCCAGCAGTTACCTTCTAGCGGGGCCCGGGGAGCTGTTTTTT.

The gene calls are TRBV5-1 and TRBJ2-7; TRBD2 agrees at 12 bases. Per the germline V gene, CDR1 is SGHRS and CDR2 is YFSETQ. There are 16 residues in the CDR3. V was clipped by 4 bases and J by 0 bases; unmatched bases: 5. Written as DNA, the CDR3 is TGCGCCAGCAGCCCTCGGACTAGCGGGGTCTCCTACGAGCAGTACTTC. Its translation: CASSPRTSGVSYEQYF.

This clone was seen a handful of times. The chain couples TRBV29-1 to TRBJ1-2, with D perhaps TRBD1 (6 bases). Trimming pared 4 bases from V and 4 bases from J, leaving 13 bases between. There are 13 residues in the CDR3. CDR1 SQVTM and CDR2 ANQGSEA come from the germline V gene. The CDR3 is CSVGQASPYGYTF. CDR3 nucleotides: TGCAGCGTTGGACAGGCTAGCCCCTATGGCTACACCTTC.

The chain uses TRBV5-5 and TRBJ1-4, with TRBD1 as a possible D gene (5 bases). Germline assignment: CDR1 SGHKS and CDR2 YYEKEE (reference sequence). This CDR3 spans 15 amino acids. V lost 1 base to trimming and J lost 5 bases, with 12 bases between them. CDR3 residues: CASSLSTGGNEKLFF. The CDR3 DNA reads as TGTGCCAGCAGCTTGAGTACAGGTGGGAATGAAAAACTGTTTTTT.

CDR3 loop: CASSKRTGGENIQYF. The CDR3 bases are TGTGCCAGCAGCAAAAGGACAGGGGGCGAGAACATTCAGTACTTC. V gene TRBV5-4 combines with J gene TRBJ2-4; TRBD1 aligns across 11 bases. Trimming removed 4 bases from V and 7 bases from J; junction bases left unmatched: 7. Germline loops: CDR1 SGHNT, CDR2 YYREEE (reference sequence). This CDR3 has 15 amino acids.

The DNA of the CDR3 is TGTGCCAGCAGCGTAGGGTCTAGCGGGGGACCCAGTGAGCAGTTCTTC. Amino acid sequence: CASSVGSSGGPSEQFF. This rearrangement joins TRBV9 to TRBJ2-1; 10 positions agree with TRBD2. The junction had 9 bases not matched to a gene; V was cut back by 0 bases and J by 9 bases. Germline V gene data show CDR1 as SGDLS and CDR2 as YYNGEE. The CDR3 covers 16 residues.

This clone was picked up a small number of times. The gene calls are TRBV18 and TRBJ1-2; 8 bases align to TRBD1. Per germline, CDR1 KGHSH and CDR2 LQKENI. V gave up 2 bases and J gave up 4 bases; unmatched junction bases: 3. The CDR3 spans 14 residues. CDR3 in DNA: TGTGCCAGCTCACCAACGGACAGGGCCTATGGCTACACCTTC. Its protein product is CASSPTDRAYGYTF.

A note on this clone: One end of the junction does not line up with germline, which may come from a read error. CDR3 region: CASSQDNGRSSPLHF. CDR3 in DNA: TGCGCCAGCAGCCAAGATAACGGGCGTTCTTCACCCCTCCACTTT. The chain combines TRBV11-2 with TRBJ1-6; no firm D call. This CDR3 comprises 15 residues. Germline values: CDR1 SGHAT, CDR2 FQNNGV.

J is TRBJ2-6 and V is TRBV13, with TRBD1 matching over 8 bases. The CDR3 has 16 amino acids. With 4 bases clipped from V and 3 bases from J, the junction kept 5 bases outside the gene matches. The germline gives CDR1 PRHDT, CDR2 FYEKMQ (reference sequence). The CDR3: CASSSGQGGGANVLTF. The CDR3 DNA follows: TGTGCCAGCAGCTCCGGACAGGGCGGTGGGGCCAACGTCCTGACTTTC. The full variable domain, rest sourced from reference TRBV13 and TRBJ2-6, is AAGVIQSPRHLIKEKRETATLKCYPIPRHDTVYWYQQGPGQDPQFLISFYEKMQSDKGSIPDRFSAQQFSDYHSELNMSSLELGDSALYFCASSSGQGGGANVLTFGAGSRLTVL.

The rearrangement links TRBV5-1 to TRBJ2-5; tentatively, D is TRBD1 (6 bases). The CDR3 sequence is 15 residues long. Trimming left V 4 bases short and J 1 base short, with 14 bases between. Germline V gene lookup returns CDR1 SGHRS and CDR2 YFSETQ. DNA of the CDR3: TGCGCCAGCAGCCGATCCGGGACACGCCAAGAGACCCAGTACTTC. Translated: CASSRSGTRQETQYF.

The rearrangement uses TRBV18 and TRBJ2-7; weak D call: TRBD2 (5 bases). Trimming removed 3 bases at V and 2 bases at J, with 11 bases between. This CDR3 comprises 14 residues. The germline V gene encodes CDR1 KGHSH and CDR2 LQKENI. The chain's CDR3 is CASSPRGRPYEQYF. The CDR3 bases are TGTGCCAGCTCACCCCGGGGTCGCCCCTACGAGCAGTACTTC.

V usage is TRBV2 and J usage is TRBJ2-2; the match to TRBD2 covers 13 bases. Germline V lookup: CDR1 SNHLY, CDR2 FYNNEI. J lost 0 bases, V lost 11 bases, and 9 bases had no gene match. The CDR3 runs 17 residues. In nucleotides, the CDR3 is TGTGCCGCCGGACTAGCGGGAGTGGGTCCGAACACCGGGGAGCTGTTTTTT. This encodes CAAGLAGVGPNTGELFF.

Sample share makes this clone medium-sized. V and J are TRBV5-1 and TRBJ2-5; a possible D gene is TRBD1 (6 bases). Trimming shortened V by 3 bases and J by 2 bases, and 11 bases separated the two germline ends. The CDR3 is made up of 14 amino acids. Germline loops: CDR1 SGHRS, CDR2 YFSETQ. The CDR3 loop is CASSSRQAQETQYF. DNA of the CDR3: TGCGCCAGCAGCTCCCGACAGGCTCAAGAGACCCAGTACTTC.

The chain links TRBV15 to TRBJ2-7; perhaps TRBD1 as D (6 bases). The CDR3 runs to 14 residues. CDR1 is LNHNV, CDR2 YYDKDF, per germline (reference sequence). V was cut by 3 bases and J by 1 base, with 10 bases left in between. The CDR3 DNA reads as TGTGCCACCAGCAGCGACAGGCTTTCCTACGAGCAGTACTTC. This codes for CATSSDRLSYEQYF.

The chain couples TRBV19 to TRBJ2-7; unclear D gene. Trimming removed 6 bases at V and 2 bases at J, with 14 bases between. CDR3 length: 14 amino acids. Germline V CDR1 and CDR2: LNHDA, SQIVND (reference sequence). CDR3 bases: TGTGCCAGTAGCTCTGACAATCCCGCCTACGAGCAGTACTTC. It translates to CASSSDNPAYEQYF.

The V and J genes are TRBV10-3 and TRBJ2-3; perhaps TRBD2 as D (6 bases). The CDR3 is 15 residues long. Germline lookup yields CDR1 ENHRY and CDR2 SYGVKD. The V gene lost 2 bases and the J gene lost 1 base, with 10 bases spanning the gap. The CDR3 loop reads CAISELASGTDTQYF. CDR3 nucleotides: TGTGCCATCAGTGAGCTCGCTAGCGGCACAGATACGCAGTATTTT.

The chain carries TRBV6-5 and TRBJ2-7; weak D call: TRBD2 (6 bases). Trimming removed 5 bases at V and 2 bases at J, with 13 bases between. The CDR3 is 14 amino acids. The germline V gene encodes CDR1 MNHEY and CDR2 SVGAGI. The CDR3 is CASSGGTFPYEQYF. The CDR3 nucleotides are TGTGCCAGCAGTGGGGGGACCTTTCCCTACGAGCAGTACTTC.

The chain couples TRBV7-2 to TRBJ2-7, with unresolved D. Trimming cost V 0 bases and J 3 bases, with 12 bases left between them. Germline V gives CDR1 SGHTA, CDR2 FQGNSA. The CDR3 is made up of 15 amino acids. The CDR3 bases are TGTGCCAGCAGCTTAGCGCTGGTCAGGTTCTACGAGCAGTACTTC. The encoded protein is CASSLALVRFYEQYF.